This T cell receptor beta chain was profiled in a study of T-cell memory formation after mild COVID-19. Overall study: TCR clusters showed largely donor specificity.

General observations from the study: Specificity for SARS-CoV-2 was not confirmed among the second-wave clones peaking on day 37. Later expanders leaned CD4+, whereas day 15 to 85 contracting clones were balanced CD4/CD8.

This clonotype was observed a handful of times. The antigen is unknown. TCRdb ran MiXCR on the 5' RACE reads and lists one entry per CDR3 protein. The data contain roughly 600,000 distinct CDR3 sequences, roughly 18% of them singletons. This receptor was taken from an adult woman who had mild COVID-19 (a few samples of this study predate the infection). Cell type and time point are not known. The sample was PBMCs or a T cell subset sorted from them (not recorded which).

The CDR3 region has the DNA TGTGCCAGCAGCCTAACGACAGGGGGACAAGATCAGCCCCAGCATTTT. Amino acid sequence: CASSLTTGGQDQPQHF. The rearrangement joins TRBV6-6 to TRBJ1-5, with 9 nucleotides matching TRBD1. V shed 6 bases, J shed 5 bases, and the junction held 11 bases outside the gene matches. This CDR3 region has 16 residues. Germline lookup yields CDR1 MNHNY and CDR2 SVGAGI (reference sequence).